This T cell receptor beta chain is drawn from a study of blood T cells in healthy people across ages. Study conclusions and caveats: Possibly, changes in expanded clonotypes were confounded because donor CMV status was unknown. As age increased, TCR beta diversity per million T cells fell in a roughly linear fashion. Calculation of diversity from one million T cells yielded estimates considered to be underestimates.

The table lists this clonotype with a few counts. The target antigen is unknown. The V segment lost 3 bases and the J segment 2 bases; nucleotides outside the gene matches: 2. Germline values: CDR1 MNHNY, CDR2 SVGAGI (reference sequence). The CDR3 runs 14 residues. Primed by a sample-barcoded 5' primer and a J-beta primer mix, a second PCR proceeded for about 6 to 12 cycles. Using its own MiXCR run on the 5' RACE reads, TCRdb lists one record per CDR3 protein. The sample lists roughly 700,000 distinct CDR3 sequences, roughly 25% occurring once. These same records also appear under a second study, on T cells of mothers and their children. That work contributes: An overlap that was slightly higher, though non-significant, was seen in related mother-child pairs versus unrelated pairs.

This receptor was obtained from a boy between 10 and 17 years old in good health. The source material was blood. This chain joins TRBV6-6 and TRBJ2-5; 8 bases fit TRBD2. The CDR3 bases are TGTGCCAGCAGTTATAGCGGGATTCAAGAGACCCAGTACTTC. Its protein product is CASSYSGIQETQYF.